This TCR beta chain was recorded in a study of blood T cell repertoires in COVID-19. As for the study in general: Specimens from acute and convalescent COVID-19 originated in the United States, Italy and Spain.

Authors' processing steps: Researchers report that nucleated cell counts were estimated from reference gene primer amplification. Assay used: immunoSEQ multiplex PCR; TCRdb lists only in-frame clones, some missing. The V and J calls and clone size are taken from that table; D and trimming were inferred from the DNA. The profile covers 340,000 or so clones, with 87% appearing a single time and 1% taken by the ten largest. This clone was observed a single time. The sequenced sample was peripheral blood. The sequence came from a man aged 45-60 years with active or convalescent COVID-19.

The CDR3 spells CASSTNRGPETQYF. CDR3 DNA: TGTGCCAGCAGCACAAACAGGGGGCCTGAGACCCAGTACTTC. The V and J genes are TRBV2 and TRBJ2-5; 9 nucleotides line up with TRBD1. Germline CDR1 and CDR2: SNHLY and FYNNEI. This CDR3 has 14 amino acids. Trimming removed 6 bases from V and 5 bases from J; junction bases left unmatched: 7.